The next 27 T cell receptor beta chains were all read from a single sample in a study of vaccination and CD4 T cells after COVID-19. No cognate antigen is known for these TCRs. With the Oncomine TCR Beta short-read assay, DNA from cultured CD4+ T cells was sequenced. MiXCR, applied by TCRdb to the PCR reads, yields one record per CDR3 protein. The sample lists about 16,000 distinct CDR3 sequences, 30% to 45% occurring once. The treatment is: 10-day PBMC culture with coronavirus spike peptide pools or control peptides (ViraFEST assay). Material for sequencing was cultured CD4+ T cells from blood. The source is a human donor with COVID-19.

The rearrangement links TRBV6-1 to TRBJ1-1; D ambiguous. Trimming shortened V by 6 bases and J by 8 bases, and 16 bases separated the two germline ends. CDR3 length: 13 residues. Germline loops: CDR1 MNHNS, CDR2 SASEGT. DNA of the CDR3: TGTGCCAGCAGCGAACGACCGGTTTCGGAAGCTTTCTTT. This codes for CASSERPVSEAFF.

This clonotype was counted only a few times. The genes are TRBV6-1 and TRBJ2-5; 13 nucleotides match TRBD2. The V segment lost 8 bases and the J segment 2 bases; nucleotides outside the gene matches: 5. The germline V gene encodes CDR1 MNHNS and CDR2 SASEGT. CDR3 length: 15 amino acids. The CDR3 nucleotides read TGTGCCAGCCGCCCGGGACTAGCGGGGCAAGAGACCCAGTACTTC. Translation: CASRPGLAGQETQYF.

This clonotype was seen a handful of times. The V gene is TRBV20-1, the J gene TRBJ2-7; 11 bases line up with TRBD1. The germline CDR1 and CDR2 sequences are DFQATT and SNEGSKA (reference sequence). The CDR3 spans 15 residues. V shed 5 bases, J shed 1 base, and the junction held 7 bases outside the gene matches. DNA of the CDR3: TGCAGTGCTTACGGACAGGGGGCCCGTTCCTACGAGCAGTACTTC. Protein product: CSAYGQGARSYEQYF.

The CDR3 is CASSQDALGGTANTGELFF. CDR3 nucleotides: TGTGCCAGCAGCCAAGATGCTTTGGGTGGGACAGCTAACACCGGGGAGCTGTTTTTT. This chain uses TRBV4-2 with TRBJ2-2; 7 bases match TRBD1. The CDR3 covers 19 residues. Germline lookup yields CDR1 LGHNA and CDR2 YNFKEQ. V shed 0 bases, J shed 2 bases, and the junction held 12 bases outside the gene matches.

This clonotype was observed a handful of times. The chain couples TRBV20-1 to TRBJ1-1, with D perhaps TRBD1 (5 bases). The CDR3 has 14 residues. The ends were cut back, 5 bases at V and 0 bases at J, with 13 bases in the middle. Germline lookup yields CDR1 DFQATT and CDR2 SNEGSKA (reference sequence). The CDR3 here is CSAEPGYMNTEAFF. In DNA form, the CDR3 reads TGCAGTGCTGAGCCAGGGTACATGAACACTGAAGCTTTCTTT.

The genes are TRBV5-1 and TRBJ1-2; tentative D call: TRBD1 (5 bases). The CDR3 is made up of 13 amino acids. The V gene's germline CDR1 is SGHRS and CDR2 YFSETQ. Trimming removed 0 bases from V and 8 bases from J, with 11 bases in between. The CDR3 region is CASSLEAGQGYTF. For the CDR3, the DNA is TGCGCCAGCAGCTTGGAGGCAGGACAAGGCTACACCTTC.

This CDR3 is CATSVIQDRENFNTEAFF. DNA of the CDR3: TGTGCCACCAGTGTCATCCAGGACAGAGAAAATTTCAACACTGAAGCTTTCTTT. The chain uses TRBV24-1 and TRBJ1-1, with D possibly TRBD1 on 6 matching bases. Trimming removed 5 bases from V and 2 bases from J, with 23 bases in between. Germline values: CDR1 KGHDR, CDR2 SFDVKD. CDR3 length: 18 amino acids.

The V gene is TRBV10-2, the J gene TRBJ2-1; D remains unclear. The CDR3 extends over 14 amino acids. V was cut by 3 bases and J by 4 bases, with 10 bases left in between. Germline-derived CDR1 and CDR2 are WSHSY and SAAADI. In nucleotides, the CDR3 is TGCGCCAGCAGTGACCCCGGCAAGTACAATGAGCAGTTCTTC. It is translated as CASSDPGKYNEQFF.

This clonotype was found a few times. J is TRBJ1-2 and V is TRBV14; maybe TRBD1 (5 bases). This CDR3 contains 15 residues. CDR1 is SGHDN, CDR2 FVKESK, per germline. V lost 0 bases and J 6 bases, leaving 14 bases between the germline ends. DNA of the CDR3: TGTGCCAGCAGCCAAGATTATTTGGGGCTGGATGGCTACACCTTC. This sequence encodes CASSQDYLGLDGYTF.

This clonotype was detected a few times. V usage is TRBV15 and J usage is TRBJ2-5; TRBD1 agrees at 8 bases. V shed 0 bases and J 5 bases; nucleotides not matched to a gene: 8. The CDR3 sequence is 16 residues long. The germline V gene encodes CDR1 LNHNV and CDR2 YYDKDF (reference sequence). DNA of the CDR3: TGTGCCACCAGCAGAGACTTACAGGGGGGTACGGAGACCCAGTACTTC. Residues: CATSRDLQGGTETQYF.

The chain recombines TRBV7-2 with TRBJ2-5, with 8 nucleotides matching TRBD2. The germline CDR1 and CDR2 sequences are SGHTA and FQGNSA. J lost 1 base, V lost 1 base, and 11 bases had no gene match. The CDR3 extends over 18 amino acids. This CDR3 is CASSLVGAIAGPQETQYF. CDR3 nucleotide sequence: TGTGCCAGCAGCTTAGTTGGTGCGATAGCGGGGCCCCAAGAGACCCAGTACTTC. The variable domain in full, with the rest retrieved from reference TRBV7-2 and TRBJ2-5, is GAGVSQSPSNKVTEKGKDVELRCDPISGHTALYWYRQSLGQGLEFLIYFQGNSAPDKSGLPSDRFSAERTGGSVSTLTIQRTQQEDSAVYLCASSLVGAIAGPQETQYFGPGTRLLVL.

The chain joins TRBV12-3 or TRBV12-4 to TRBJ2-3; possibly TRBD2 for D (6 bases). The CDR3 runs to 16 residues. Trimming took 4 bases from V and 3 from J, leaving 17 bases between them. Written as DNA, the CDR3 is TGTGCCAGCAGTTCCCTAGCGTGGACCGTGACAGATACGCAGTATTTT. Translated: CASSSLAWTVTDTQYF.

A single count supports this clonotype. V usage is TRBV9 and J usage is TRBJ2-3; D is undetermined. This CDR3 is built from 12 residues. V was cut by 0 bases and J by 3 bases, with 2 bases left in between. Germline V lookup: CDR1 SGDLS, CDR2 YYNGEE. The CDR3 region is CASSVGTDTQYF. The CDR3, as DNA: TGTGCCAGCAGCGTAGGGACAGATACGCAGTATTTT.

This clonotype has a handful of counts. The J gene is TRBJ2-5, the V gene TRBV15, with D uncertain. V was cut by 0 bases and J by 2 bases, with 10 bases left in between. The germline CDR1 and CDR2 sequences are LNHNV and YYDKDF (reference sequence). CDR3 length: 15 residues. CDR3 amino acids: CATSRDMGNQETQYF. Here the CDR3 DNA reads TGTGCCACCAGCAGAGATATGGGCAATCAAGAGACCCAGTACTTC.

This sequence joins TRBV2 and TRBJ2-3; D not certain. Trimming stripped 6 bases from V and 4 bases from J, with 5 bases between. The CDR3 is 11 amino acids. In germline, CDR1 is SNHLY, CDR2 FYNNEI. As DNA, the CDR3 is TGTGCCAGCAGATTATCAGATACGCAGTATTTT. It yields the protein CASRLSDTQYF.

The chain joins TRBV4-2 to TRBJ2-2; D gene unclear. CDR1 is LGHNA and CDR2 is YNFKEQ in the germline V gene. The ends were cut back, 1 base at V and 6 bases at J, with 6 bases in the middle. CDR3 length: 13 residues. This CDR3 reads CASSQVLAGELFF. CDR3 DNA sequence: TGTGCCAGCAGCCAAGTGCTAGCCGGGGAGCTGTTTTTT.

V and J are TRBV25-1 and TRBJ1-1; D remains unclear. CDR1 and CDR2 (germline): MGHDK, SYGVNS. The germline V and J ends were trimmed by 5 bases and 1 base, with 8 bases remaining between them. The CDR3 is 13 amino acids. The CDR3, as DNA: TGTGCCAGCAGTAAGGCACCGAACACTGAAGCTTTCTTT. This sequence encodes CASSKAPNTEAFF.

The rearrangement joins TRBV5-5 to TRBJ2-7; D is unresolved. Germline V gives CDR1 SGHKS, CDR2 YYEKEE (reference sequence). V was pared by 4 bases and J by 3 bases, with 8 bases between. This CDR3 has 12 residues. The DNA for the CDR3 is TGTGCCAGCAGCCTGGGATTCTACGAGCAGTACTTC. This codes for CASSLGFYEQYF.

This clonotype was seen only once. This chain connects TRBV5-1 to TRBJ2-5, with 7 bases aligning to TRBD1. Germline V CDR1 and CDR2: SGHRS, YFSETQ. The CDR3 extends over 12 amino acids. The V segment lost 4 bases and the J segment 5 bases; nucleotides outside the gene matches: 2. CDR3 in amino acids: CASSEQGETQYF. CDR3 DNA: TGCGCCAGCAGCGAACAGGGGGAGACCCAGTACTTC.

There are a few counts of this clonotype. The rearrangement links TRBV10-1 to TRBJ1-5; 7 bases agree with TRBD1. The V segment lost 7 bases and the J segment 2 bases; nucleotides outside the gene matches: 5. The CDR3 runs 14 residues. Germline V lookup: CDR1 WNHNN, CDR2 SYGVQD (reference sequence). CDR3 amino acids: CASINQGGNQPQHF. In nucleotides, the CDR3 is TGCGCCAGCATCAACCAGGGGGGCAATCAGCCCCAGCATTTT.

The genes are TRBV19 and TRBJ1-5; perhaps TRBD1 as D (6 bases). CDR1 is LNHDA and CDR2 is SQIVND in the germline V gene (reference sequence). The V gene lost 6 bases and the J gene lost 4 bases, with 10 bases spanning the gap. The CDR3 consists of 13 residues. The CDR3 region has the DNA TGTGCCAGTAGATGGGACATTAATCAGCCCCAGCATTTT. This codes for CASRWDINQPQHF.

The chain recombines TRBV2 with TRBJ2-5, with 12 nucleotides matching TRBD2. This CDR3 contains 15 residues. V gave up 5 bases and J gave up 1 base; unmatched junction bases: 2. Germline V lookup: CDR1 SNHLY, CDR2 FYNNEI. The CDR3 protein is CASSSSGGGQETQYF. The CDR3 DNA reads as TGTGCCAGCAGTTCTAGCGGGGGGGGCCAAGAGACCCAGTACTTC.

A few counts support this clonotype. The gene calls are TRBV6-5 and TRBJ1-1; no reliable D call. Trimming removed 2 bases from V and 0 bases from J, with 7 bases in between. The CDR3 totals 14 residues. The germline V gene has CDR1 MNHEY and CDR2 SVGAGI. The CDR3 sequence: CASSYTALNTEAFF. CDR3 coding DNA: TGTGCCAGCAGTTACACGGCTCTGAACACTGAAGCTTTCTTT.

Within the sample, this clonotype is medium-sized (0.01 to 0.1%). The chain joins TRBV5-5 to TRBJ2-5; 10 nucleotides align to TRBD1. Unmatched junction bases numbered 11, after V lost 4 bases and J lost 5 bases. This CDR3 region has 16 residues. Germline V CDR1 and CDR2: SGHKS, YYEKEE (reference sequence). The CDR3 nucleotides read TGTGCCAGCAGCCTAGGGACAGGGGTCCGTCAGGAGACCCAGTACTTC. Translated, it gives CASSLGTGVRQETQYF.

The V call is TRBV6-1, the J call TRBJ2-2; possibly TRBD1 or TRBD2 for D (6 bases each). CDR3 length: 14 residues. Looked up from germline, CDR1 is MNHNS and CDR2 is SASEGT. Deletions cut 7 bases from V and 5 bases from J, with 14 bases between. The CDR3 region has the DNA TGTGCCAGCATAAGAACAGGGAGGACCGGGGAGCTGTTTTTT. It yields the protein CASIRTGRTGELFF.

V is TRBV10-3 and J is TRBJ2-7, with 9 bases matching TRBD1. The CDR3 totals 13 residues. Trimming cost V 4 bases and J 4 bases; bases outside gene matches: 2. In germline, CDR1 is ENHRY, CDR2 SYGVKD. CDR3 bases: TGTGCCATCAGTGTTGGGACAGGGTACGAGCAGTACTTC. Protein: CAISVGTGYEQYF.

The genes are TRBV7-3 and TRBJ2-2, with D uncertain. The V gene lost 5 bases and the J gene lost 0 bases, with 16 bases spanning the gap. Germline CDR1 reads SGHTA; CDR2 reads FQGTGA. This CDR3 has 17 residues. This CDR3 is CASSPPGSGANTGELFF. The CDR3 DNA is TGTGCCAGCAGCCCGCCCGGTTCTGGGGCGAACACCGGGGAGCTGTTTTTT.